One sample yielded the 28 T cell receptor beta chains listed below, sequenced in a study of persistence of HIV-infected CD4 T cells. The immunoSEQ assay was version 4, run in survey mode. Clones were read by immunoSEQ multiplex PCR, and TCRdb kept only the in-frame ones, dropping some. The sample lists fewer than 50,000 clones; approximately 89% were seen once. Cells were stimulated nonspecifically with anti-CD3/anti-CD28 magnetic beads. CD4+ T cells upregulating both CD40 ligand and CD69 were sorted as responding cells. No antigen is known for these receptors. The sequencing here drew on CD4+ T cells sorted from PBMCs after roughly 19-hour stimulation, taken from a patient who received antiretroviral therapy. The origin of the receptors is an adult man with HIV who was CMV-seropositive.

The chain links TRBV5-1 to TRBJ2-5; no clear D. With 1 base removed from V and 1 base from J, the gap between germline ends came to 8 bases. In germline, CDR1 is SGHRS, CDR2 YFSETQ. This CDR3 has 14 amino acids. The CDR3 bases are TGCGCCAGCAGCTTGTCGGTAGCCCAAGAGACCCAGTACTTC. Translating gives CASSLSVAQETQYF.

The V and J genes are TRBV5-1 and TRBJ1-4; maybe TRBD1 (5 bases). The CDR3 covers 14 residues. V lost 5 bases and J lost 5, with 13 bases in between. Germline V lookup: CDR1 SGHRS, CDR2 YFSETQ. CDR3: CASRPDSLNEKLFF. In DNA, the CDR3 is TGCGCCAGCAGACCCGACAGCCTGAATGAAAAACTGTTTTTT.

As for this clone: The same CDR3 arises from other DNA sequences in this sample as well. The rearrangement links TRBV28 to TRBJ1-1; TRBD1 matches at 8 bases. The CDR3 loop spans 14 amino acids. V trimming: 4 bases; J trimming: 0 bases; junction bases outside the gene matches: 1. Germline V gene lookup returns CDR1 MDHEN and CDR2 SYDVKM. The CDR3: CASSSGGLNTEAFF. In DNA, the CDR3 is TGTGCCAGCAGTTCAGGGGGCCTGAACACTGAAGCTTTCTTT. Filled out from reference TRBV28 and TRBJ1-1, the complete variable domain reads DVKVTQSSRYLVKRTGEKVFLECVQDMDHENMFWYRQDPGLGLRLIYFSYDVKMKEKGDIPEGYSVSREKKERFSLILESASTNQTSMYLCASSSGGLNTEAFFGQGTRLTVV.

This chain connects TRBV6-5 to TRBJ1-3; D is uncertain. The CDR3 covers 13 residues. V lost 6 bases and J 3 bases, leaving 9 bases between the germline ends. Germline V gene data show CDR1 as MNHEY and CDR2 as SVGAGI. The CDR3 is CASRGSGGNTIYF. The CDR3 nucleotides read TGTGCCAGCAGGGGCAGCGGTGGAAACACCATATATTTT.

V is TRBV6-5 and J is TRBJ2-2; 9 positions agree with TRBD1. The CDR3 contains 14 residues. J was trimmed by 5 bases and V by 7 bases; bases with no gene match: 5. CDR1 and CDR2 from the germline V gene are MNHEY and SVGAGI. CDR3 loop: CASKWTGETGELFF. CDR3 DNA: TGTGCCAGCAAGTGGACAGGGGAAACCGGGGAGCTGTTTTTT.

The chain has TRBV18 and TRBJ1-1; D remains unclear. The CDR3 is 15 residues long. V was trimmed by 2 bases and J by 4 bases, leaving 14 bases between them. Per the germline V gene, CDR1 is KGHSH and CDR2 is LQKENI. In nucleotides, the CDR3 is TGTGCCAGCTCACCAGAGGGTTTCTGGAGCACTGAAGCTTTCTTT. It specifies CASSPEGFWSTEAFF.

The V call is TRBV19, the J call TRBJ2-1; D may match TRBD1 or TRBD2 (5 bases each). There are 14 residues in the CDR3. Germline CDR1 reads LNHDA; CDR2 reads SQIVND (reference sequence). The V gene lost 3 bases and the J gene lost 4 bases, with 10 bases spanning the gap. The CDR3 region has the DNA TGTGCCAGTAGTATTAGAGAGGGGTACAATGAGCAGTTCTTC. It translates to CASSIREGYNEQFF. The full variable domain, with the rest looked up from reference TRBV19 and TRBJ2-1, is DGGITQSPKYLFRKEGQNVTLSCEQNLNHDAMYWYRQDPGQGLRLIYYSQIVNDFQKGDIAEGYSVSREKKESFPLTVTSAQKNPTAFYLCASSIREGYNEQFFGPGTRLTVL.

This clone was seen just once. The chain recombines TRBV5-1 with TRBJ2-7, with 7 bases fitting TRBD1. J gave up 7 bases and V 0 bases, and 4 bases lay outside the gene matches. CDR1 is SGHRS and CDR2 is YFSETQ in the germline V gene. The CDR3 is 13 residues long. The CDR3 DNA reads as TGCGCCAGCAGCTTGGGACAGGGTCGAGAGCAGTACTTC. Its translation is CASSLGQGREQYF.

CDR3 sequence (DNA): TGTGCCAGCACAGACATGAACACTGAAGCTTTCTTT. This sequence encodes CASTDMNTEAFF. V is TRBV28 and J is TRBJ1-1; D is ambiguous. Between the trimmed V and J ends, which lost 7 bases and 0 bases, there was a span of 6 bases. Germline CDR1 is MDHEN and CDR2 is SYDVKM. CDR3 length equals 12 residues.

The CDR3 DNA reads as TGTGCCAGCAGCACTATAGGTCGACAGGGACGTAGCACCGGGGAGCTGTTTTTT. Its protein is CASSTIGRQGRSTGELFF. The V and J genes are TRBV28 and TRBJ2-2, with 7 bases fitting TRBD1. The germline gives CDR1 MDHEN, CDR2 SYDVKM. CDR3 size: 18 residues. With V trimmed by 6 bases and J by 4 bases, 17 bases remained unmatched.

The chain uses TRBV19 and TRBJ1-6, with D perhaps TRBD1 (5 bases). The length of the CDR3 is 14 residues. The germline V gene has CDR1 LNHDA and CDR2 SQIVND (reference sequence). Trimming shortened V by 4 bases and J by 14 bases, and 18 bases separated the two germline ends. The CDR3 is CASSTTGASKSLHF. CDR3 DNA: TGTGCCAGTAGTACCACAGGTGCCTCTAAATCCCTCCACTTT.

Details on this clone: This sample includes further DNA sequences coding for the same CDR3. CDR3 region: CASSEGTGTPYEQYF. DNA for the CDR3: TGTGCCAGCAGTGAAGGGACAGGGACCCCCTACGAGCAGTACTTC. The V gene is TRBV6-1, the J gene TRBJ2-7, with 8 bases that match TRBD1. Germline V gene data show CDR1 as MNHNS and CDR2 as SASEGT. The CDR3 is 15 residues long. The junction had 4 bases not matched to a gene; V was cut back by 1 base and J by 2 bases.

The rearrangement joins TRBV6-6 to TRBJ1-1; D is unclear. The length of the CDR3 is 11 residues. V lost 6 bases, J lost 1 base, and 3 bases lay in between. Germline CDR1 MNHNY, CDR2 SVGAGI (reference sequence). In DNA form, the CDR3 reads TGTGCCAGCAGCGGGAACACTGAAGCTTTCTTT. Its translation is CASSGNTEAFF.

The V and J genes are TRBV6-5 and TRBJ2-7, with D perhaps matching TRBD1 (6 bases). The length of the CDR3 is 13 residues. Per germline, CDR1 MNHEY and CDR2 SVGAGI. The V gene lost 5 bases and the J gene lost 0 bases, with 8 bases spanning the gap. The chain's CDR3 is CASSPGASYEQYF. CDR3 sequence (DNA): TGTGCCAGCAGTCCAGGGGCCTCCTACGAGCAGTACTTC.

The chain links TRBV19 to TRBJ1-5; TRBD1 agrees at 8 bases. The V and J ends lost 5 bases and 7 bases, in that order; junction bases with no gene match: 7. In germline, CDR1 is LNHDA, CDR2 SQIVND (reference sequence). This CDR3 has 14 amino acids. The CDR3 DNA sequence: TGTGCCAGTAGTTTCCGACAGGGGAGGCAGCCCCAGCATTTT. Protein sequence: CASSFRQGRQPQHF.

CDR3 protein: CASSEAGQVPQHF. CDR3 sequence (DNA): TGTGCCAGCAGTGAGGCGGGACAGGTTCCCCAGCATTTT. The gene calls are TRBV6-1 and TRBJ1-5; 8 bases agree with TRBD1. With V trimmed by 3 bases and J by 10 bases, 5 bases remained unmatched. Germline lookup yields CDR1 MNHNS and CDR2 SASEGT. The CDR3 is 13 amino acids.

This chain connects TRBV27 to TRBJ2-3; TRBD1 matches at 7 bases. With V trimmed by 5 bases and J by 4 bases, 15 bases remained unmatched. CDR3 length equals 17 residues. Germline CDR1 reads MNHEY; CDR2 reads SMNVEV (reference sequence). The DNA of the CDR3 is TGTGCCAGCAGTAGGGCCGGTTGGACAGGAAAAGCAGATACGCAGTATTTT. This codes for CASSRAGWTGKADTQYF.

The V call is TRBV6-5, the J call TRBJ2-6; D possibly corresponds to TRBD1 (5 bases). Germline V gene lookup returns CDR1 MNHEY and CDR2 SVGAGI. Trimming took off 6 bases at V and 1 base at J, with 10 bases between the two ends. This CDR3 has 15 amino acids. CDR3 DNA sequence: TGTGCCAGCAGCATAAGGGGTTCTGGGGCCAACGTCCTGACTTTC. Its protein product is CASSIRGSGANVLTF.

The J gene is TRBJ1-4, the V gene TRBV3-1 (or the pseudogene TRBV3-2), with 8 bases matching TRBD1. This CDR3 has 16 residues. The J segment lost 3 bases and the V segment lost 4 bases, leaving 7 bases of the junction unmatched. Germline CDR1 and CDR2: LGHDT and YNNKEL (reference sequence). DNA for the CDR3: TGTGCCAGCAGCCCGCGACAGGGACAGGCTAATGAAAAACTGTTTTTT. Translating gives CASSPRQGQANEKLFF.

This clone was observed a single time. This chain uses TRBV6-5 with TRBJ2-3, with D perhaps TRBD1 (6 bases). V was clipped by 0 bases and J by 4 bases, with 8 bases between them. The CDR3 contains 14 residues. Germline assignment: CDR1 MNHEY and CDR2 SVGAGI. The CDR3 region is CASSYSGAPDTQYF. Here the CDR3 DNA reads TGTGCCAGCAGTTACTCGGGGGCCCCAGATACGCAGTATTTT.

The CDR3 here is CASSFGGGASNEQFF. The CDR3 region has the DNA TGCGCCAGCAGCTTTGGAGGGGGGGCCAGTAATGAGCAGTTCTTC. The chain is built from TRBV5-1 and TRBJ2-1, with a weak D call TRBD2 (7 bases). V was cut by 2 bases and J by 7 bases, with 16 bases left in between. CDR3 length: 15 residues. Germline lookup yields CDR1 SGHRS and CDR2 YFSETQ.

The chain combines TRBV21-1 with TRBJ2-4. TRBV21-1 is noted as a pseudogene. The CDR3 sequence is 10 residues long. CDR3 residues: CASSIATRYF. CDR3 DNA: TGTGCCAGCAGCATCGCGACGCGGTACTTC.

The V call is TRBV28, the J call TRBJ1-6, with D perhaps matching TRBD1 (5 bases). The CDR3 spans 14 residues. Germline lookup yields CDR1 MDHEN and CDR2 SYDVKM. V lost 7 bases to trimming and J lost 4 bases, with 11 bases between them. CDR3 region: CASIPGLYNSPLHF. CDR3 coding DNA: TGTGCCAGCATTCCGGGGCTGTATAATTCACCCCTCCACTTT.

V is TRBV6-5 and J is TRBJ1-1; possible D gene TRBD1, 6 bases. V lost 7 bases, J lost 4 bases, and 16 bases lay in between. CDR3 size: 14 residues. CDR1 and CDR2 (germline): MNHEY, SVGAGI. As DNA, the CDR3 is TGTGCCAGCACCCGGGGGGGCGGGGGCACTGAAGCTTTCTTT. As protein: CASTRGGGGTEAFF.

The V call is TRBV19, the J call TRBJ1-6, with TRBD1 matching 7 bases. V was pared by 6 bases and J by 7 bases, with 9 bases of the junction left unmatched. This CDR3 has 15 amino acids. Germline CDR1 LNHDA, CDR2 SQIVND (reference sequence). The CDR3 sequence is CASRTGQEINSPLHF. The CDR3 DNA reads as TGTGCCAGTAGGACCGGACAGGAGATCAATTCACCCCTCCACTTT.

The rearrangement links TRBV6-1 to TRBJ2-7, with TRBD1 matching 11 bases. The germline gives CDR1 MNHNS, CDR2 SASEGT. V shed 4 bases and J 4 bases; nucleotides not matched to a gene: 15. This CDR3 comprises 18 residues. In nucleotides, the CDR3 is TGTGCCAGCAGTGTTTTTCCTCCTGGGACAGGGGGAGGATACGAGCAGTACTTC. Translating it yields CASSVFPPGTGGGYEQYF.

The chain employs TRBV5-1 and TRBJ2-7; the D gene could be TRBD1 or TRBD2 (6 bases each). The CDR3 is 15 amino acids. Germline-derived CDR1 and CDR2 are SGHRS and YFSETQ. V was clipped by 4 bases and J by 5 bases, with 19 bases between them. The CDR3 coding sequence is TGCGCCAGCAGCCCCCCCTCCGGGGGCCCCAACGAGCAGTACTTC. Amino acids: CASSPPSGGPNEQYF.

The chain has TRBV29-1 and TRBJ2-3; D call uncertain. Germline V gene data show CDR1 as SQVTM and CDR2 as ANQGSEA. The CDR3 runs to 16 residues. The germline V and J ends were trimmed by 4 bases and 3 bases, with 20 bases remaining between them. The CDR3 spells CSVGRVMGYATDTQYF. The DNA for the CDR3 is TGCAGCGTTGGAAGGGTTATGGGCTATGCTACAGATACGCAGTATTTT.